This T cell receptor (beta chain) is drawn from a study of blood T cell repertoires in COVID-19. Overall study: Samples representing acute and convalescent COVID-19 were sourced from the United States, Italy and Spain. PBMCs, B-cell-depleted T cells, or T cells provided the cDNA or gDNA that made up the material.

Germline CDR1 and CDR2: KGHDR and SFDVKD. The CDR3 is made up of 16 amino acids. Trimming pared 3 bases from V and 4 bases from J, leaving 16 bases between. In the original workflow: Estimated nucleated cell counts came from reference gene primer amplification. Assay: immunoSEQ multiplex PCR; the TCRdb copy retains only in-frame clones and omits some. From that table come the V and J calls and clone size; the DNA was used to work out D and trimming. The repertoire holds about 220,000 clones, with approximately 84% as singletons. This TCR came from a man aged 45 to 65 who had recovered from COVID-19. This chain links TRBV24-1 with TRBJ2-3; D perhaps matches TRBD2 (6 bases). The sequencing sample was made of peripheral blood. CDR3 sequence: CATSDPGDRESDTQYF. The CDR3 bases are TGTGCCACCAGTGATCCCGGGGACCGGGAGTCAGATACGCAGTATTTT.